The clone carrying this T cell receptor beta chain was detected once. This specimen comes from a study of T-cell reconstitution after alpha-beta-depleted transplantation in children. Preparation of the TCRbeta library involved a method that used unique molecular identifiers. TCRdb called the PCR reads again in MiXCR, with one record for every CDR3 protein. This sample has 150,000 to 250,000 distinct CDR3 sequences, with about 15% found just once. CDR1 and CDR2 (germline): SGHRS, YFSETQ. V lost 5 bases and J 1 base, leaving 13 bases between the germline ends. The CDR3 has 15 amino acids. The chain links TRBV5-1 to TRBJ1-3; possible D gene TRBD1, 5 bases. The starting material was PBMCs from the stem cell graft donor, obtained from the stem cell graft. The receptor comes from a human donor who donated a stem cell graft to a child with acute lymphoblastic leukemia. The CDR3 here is CASSGDGLSGNTIYF. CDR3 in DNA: TGCGCCAGCAGTGGGGACGGGCTTTCTGGAAACACCATATATTTT.